These T cell receptor beta chains were read from a single sample in a study of T cells after yellow fever vaccination. TCRdb processed the 5' RACE reads anew with MiXCR; each CDR3 protein has one entry. The data contain around 530,000 distinct CDR3 sequences, roughly a sixth of them singletons. The input for sequencing was PBMCs, taken 4 to 6 days after the first yellow fever vaccination. Receptors were obtained from a man aged 18 to 29 who received the YFV17D yellow fever vaccine. Each CDR3 is given with its conserved first and last residue. A D gene is named only where the DNA matches it firmly. Clone size is shown for a subset of rows, as once, few, many or a class of expanded clone.

TRBJ1-1	NA	TRBV28	NA	CASSKTQKAFF	TGTGCCAGCAGTAAGACACAAAAAGCTTTCTTT
TRBJ1-4	NA	TRBV7-9	NA	CASSPVRTWEVNEKLFF	TGTGCCAGCAGCCCCGTCAGGACGTGGGAAGTCAATGAAAAACTGTTTTTT
TRBJ2-1	few	TRBV9	NA	CASSVSRYNEQFF	TGTGCCAGCAGCGTATCAAGGTACAATGAGCAGTTCTTC
TRBJ2-3	once	TRBV10-3	NA	CAITAFSTDTQYF	TGTGCCATCACAGCATTCTCCACAGATACGCAGTATTTT
TRBJ1-5	many	TRBV12-3/TRBV12-4	NA	CASSQSSNQPQHF	TGTGCCAGCAGTCAGAGTAGCAATCAGCCCCAGCATTTT
TRBJ2-7	NA	TRBV6-1	TRBD1	CASRQGISYEQYF	TGTGCCAGCAGACAGGGGATTTCCTACGAGCAGTACTTC
TRBJ1-5	few	TRBV29-1	NA	CSVELREGQPQHF	TGCAGCGTGGAACTCAGGGAAGGACAGCCCCAGCATTTT
TRBJ2-3	NA	TRBV9	TRBD1	CASSVDRGGTDTQYF	TGTGCCAGCAGCGTAGACAGGGGGGGCACAGATACGCAGTATTTT
TRBJ1-2	NA	TRBV12-3/TRBV12-4	TRBD1	CASSLDRGEGYTF	TGTGCCAGCAGTCTGGACAGGGGAGAAGGCTACACCTTC
TRBJ2-3	NA	TRBV18	NA	CASSPDRLLQYF	TGTGCCAGCTCACCCGATCGTCTTTTGCAGTATTTT
TRBJ1-1	few	TRBV12-3/TRBV12-4	NA	CASSLVGDDLRGAFF	TGTGCCAGCAGTTTAGTCGGGGACGACCTACGGGGAGCTTTCTTT
TRBJ2-7	NA	TRBV20-1	NA	CSARDRDTYEQYF	TGCAGTGCTAGAGACCGCGATACCTACGAGCAGTACTTC
TRBJ2-1	NA	TRBV11-2	TRBD1	CASSLEVRTGLYNEQFF	TGTGCCAGCAGCTTAGAGGTTCGGACAGGGCTCTACAATGAGCAGTTCTTC
TRBJ2-6	NA	TRBV20-1	NA	CSAERSGANVLTF	TGCAGTGCCGAAAGATCTGGGGCCAACGTCCTGACTTTC
TRBJ1-2	few	TRBV20-1	TRBD1	CSARPTGLRNYGYTF	TGCAGTGCTAGACCGACAGGGCTAAGAAACTATGGCTACACCTTC
TRBJ1-5	NA	TRBV19	NA	CASSIVTDNQPQHF	TGTGCCAGTAGTATAGTTACAGACAATCAGCCCCAGCATTTT
TRBJ1-5	few	TRBV7-9	TRBD1	CASSLTVGGGQPQHF	TGTGCCAGCAGCTTAACCGTAGGGGGCGGACAGCCCCAGCATTTT
TRBJ1-3	NA	TRBV9	NA	CASSVQGLGNTIYF	TGTGCCAGCAGCGTACAGGGCCTCGGAAACACCATATATTTT
TRBJ2-3	NA	TRBV2	NA	CASTGGVKQYF	TGTGCCAGCACCGGGGGAGTAAAGCAGTATTTT
TRBJ2-2	few	TRBV4-1	TRBD2	CASSQRLAGGVTGELFF	TGCGCCAGCAGCCAACGGCTAGCGGGGGGTGTCACCGGGGAGCTGTTTTTT
TRBJ1-4	few	TRBV25-1	NA	CASSELRTNEKLFF	TGTGCCAGCAGTGAATTGAGAACTAATGAAAAACTGTTTTTT
TRBJ2-3	few	TRBV20-1	NA	CSARWGADTQYF	TGCAGTGCTAGGTGGGGCGCAGATACGCAGTATTTT
TRBJ1-2	once	TRBV6-2/TRBV6-3	TRBD1	CASSSPSGGGYTF	TGTGCCAGCAGTTCCCCTTCAGGGGGTGGCTACACCTTC
TRBJ1-5	few	TRBV12-3/TRBV12-4	NA	CASSFRGPQHF	TGTGCCAGCAGTTTCAGGGGACCCCAGCATTTT
TRBJ2-2	few	TRBV11-1	TRBD2	CASSFPLGGFANTGELFF	TGTGCCAGCAGCTTCCCCCTGGGGGGGTTCGCGAACACCGGGGAGCTGTTTTTT
TRBJ2-1	NA	TRBV12-3/TRBV12-4	TRBD2	CASSQYSGGYNEQFF	TGTGCCAGCAGTCAATATAGCGGGGGCTACAATGAGCAGTTCTTC
TRBJ2-3	few	TRBV28	TRBD1	CASRHHSQQGTDTQYF	TGTGCCAGCAGACATCACTCACAACAGGGGACAGATACGCAGTATTTT
TRBJ2-3	NA	TRBV7-8	NA	CASNRYTSTDTQYF	TGTGCCAGCAATCGGTACACTAGCACAGATACGCAGTATTTT
TRBJ1-2	few	TRBV7-9	NA	CASSSLTNLWGYTF	TGTGCCAGCAGCTCCCTCACAAATCTATGGGGCTACACCTTC
TRBJ2-7	NA	TRBV18	NA	CASSVTKGHYEQYF	TGTGCCAGCTCCGTCACCAAGGGGCACTACGAGCAGTACTTC
TRBJ2-5	few	TRBV5-1	NA	CASSPGAEGQETQYF	TGCGCCAGCAGCCCCGGGGCGGAGGGGCAAGAGACCCAGTACTTC
TRBJ2-7	NA	TRBV18	TRBD1	CASSRETGGSEQYF	TGTGCCAGCTCTCGGGAGACAGGGGGCAGCGAGCAGTACTTC
TRBJ1-6	many	TRBV12-3/TRBV12-4	NA	CASSLASSYNSPLHF	TGTGCCAGCAGTTTGGCTAGCTCCTATAATTCACCCCTCCACTTT
TRBJ2-1	few	TRBV7-3	TRBD1	CASSAGQGERDEQFF	TGTGCCAGCAGCGCGGGACAGGGGGAGAGGGATGAGCAGTTCTTC
TRBJ2-7	few	TRBV7-8	NA	CASSLKRVSYEQYF	TGTGCCAGCAGCTTAAAGAGGGTATCCTACGAGCAGTACTTC
TRBJ2-7	few	TRBV30	NA	CAWSPQFVEQYF	TGTGCCTGGAGTCCTCAGTTTGTTGAGCAGTACTTC
TRBJ2-5	NA	TRBV5-1	NA	CASSFGDTQETQYF	TGCGCCAGCAGCTTTGGGGACACCCAAGAGACCCAGTACTTC
TRBJ1-5	NA	TRBV11-2	TRBD1	CASSFEGGTGGFRGYQPQHF	TGTGCCAGCAGCTTTGAGGGCGGGACAGGGGGCTTTCGAGGGTATCAGCCCCAGCATTTT
TRBJ2-5	few	TRBV5-1	TRBD1	CASSTGQGARETQYF	TGCGCCAGCAGCACCGGACAGGGGGCGCGGGAGACCCAGTACTTC
TRBJ2-7	NA	TRBV6-1	TRBD1	CASRSRGTGFHEQYF	TGTGCCAGCAGATCCAGAGGGACAGGGTTCCACGAGCAGTACTTC
TRBJ2-5	NA	TRBV5-1	NA	CASMRVVGETQYF	TGCGCCAGCATGAGGGTGGTAGGAGAGACCCAGTACTTC